Following are 25 T cell receptor beta chains from one sample sequenced in a study of T-cell reconstitution after alpha-beta-depleted transplantation in children. The authors prepared the TCRbeta library with unique molecular identifiers. Each CDR3 protein gets one entry after TCRdb re-called the PCR reads with MiXCR. The sample shows just over 350,000 distinct CDR3 sequences, 13% of them seen only once. Specimen: PBMCs, collected from the stem cell graft. These receptors were obtained from a human donor who donated a stem cell graft to a child with Fanconi anemia.

CDR3 DNA: TGCGCCAGCAGTGAACCTAGCGGGGGAACAGATACGCAGTATTTT. Translating it yields CASSEPSGGTDTQYF. The genes are TRBV10-1 and TRBJ2-3; 10 positions agree with TRBD2. The length of the CDR3 is 15 residues. The V and J ends lost 3 bases and 3 bases, in that order; junction bases with no gene match: 3. Germline V lookup: CDR1 WNHNN, CDR2 SYGVQD (reference sequence).

The chain employs TRBV18 and TRBJ2-5; 7 bases align to TRBD1. CDR3 length: 17 residues. Germline V gene data show CDR1 as KGHSH and CDR2 as LQKENI. V lost 0 bases and J lost 0; bases outside the gene matches: 7. CDR3 nucleotide sequence: TGTGCCAGCTCACCACCGGACGGACAGGCCAACCAAGAGACCCAGTACTTC. Amino acids: CASSPPDGQANQETQYF.

This clonotype was seen many times. V and J are TRBV6-5 and TRBJ2-5, with D tentatively TRBD2 (5 bases). The CDR3 consists of 13 residues. CDR1 MNHEY and CDR2 SVGAGI come from the germline V gene. The V and J ends lost 4 bases and 2 bases respectively, with 8 bases between them. The CDR3 here is CASSLLDQETQYF. The DNA of the CDR3 is TGTGCCAGCAGTTTACTAGATCAAGAGACCCAGTACTTC.

The V and J genes are TRBV29-1 and TRBJ2-5; 7 nucleotides match TRBD1. V shed 3 bases, J shed 5 bases, and the junction held 12 bases outside the gene matches. The CDR3 spans 15 residues. Germline assignment: CDR1 SQVTM and CDR2 ANQGSEA. CDR3 nucleotide sequence: TGCAGCGTTGAGGGGAACAGGGGTGATTTGGAGACCCAGTACTTC. Residues: CSVEGNRGDLETQYF.

This clonotype was counted at least ten times. The rearrangement joins TRBV20-1 to TRBJ2-2; D is perhaps TRBD2 (5 bases). The germline gives CDR1 DFQATT, CDR2 SNEGSKA (reference sequence). This CDR3 is built from 16 residues. V shed 4 bases and J shed 3 bases, with 18 bases lying between them. CDR3 nucleotide sequence: TGCAGTGCTAAGGACTTCAGGATGGGAGACACCGGGGAGCTGTTTTTT. Protein product: CSAKDFRMGDTGELFF.

This clonotype came up many times. The chain links TRBV27 to TRBJ2-7, with TRBD1 matching 7 bases. This CDR3 contains 13 residues. Trimming took 3 bases from V and 6 from J; bases not matched to a gene: 5. CDR1 is MNHEY, CDR2 SMNVEV, per germline (reference sequence). Here the CDR3 DNA reads TGTGCCAGCAGTTTCGACAGGGTGTCCGAGCAGTACTTC. Translated: CASSFDRVSEQYF.

This clonotype was detected once. The chain joins TRBV10-3 to TRBJ1-1, with 9 bases aligning to TRBD1. The CDR3 sequence is 15 residues long. V dropped 8 bases and J dropped 2; count of bases not matched to a gene: 9. CDR1 ENHRY and CDR2 SYGVKD come from the germline V gene. The CDR3: CAILGTGKTNTEAFF. The CDR3 DNA is TGTGCCATCCTCGGGACAGGGAAGACTAACACTGAAGCTTTCTTT.

This clonotype was counted ten times or more. The chain links TRBV4-1 to TRBJ2-5; no clear D gene. Germline CDR1 and CDR2: MGHRA and YSYEKL. Trimming removed 1 base from V and 2 bases from J, with 8 bases in between. CDR3 length equals 14 residues. The CDR3 here is CASSQGQQQETQYF. In nucleotides, the CDR3 is TGCGCCAGCAGCCAAGGTCAGCAGCAAGAGACCCAGTACTTC.

The chain links TRBV7-2 to TRBJ2-3, with D possibly TRBD1 on 6 matching bases. CDR1 and CDR2 from the germline V gene are SGHTA and FQGNSA. V dropped 5 bases and J dropped 0 bases, with 12 bases sitting between them. This CDR3 is built from 15 residues. This chain's CDR3 is CASSRSGVSTDTQYF. CDR3 sequence (DNA): TGTGCCAGCAGCCGGTCAGGGGTGAGCACAGATACGCAGTATTTT.

This clonotype was seen a handful of times. The CDR3 DNA is TGTGCCAGCAGCTTAGAAGGGTCCACCGGGGAGCTGTTTTTT. Its translation is CASSLEGSTGELFF. This chain uses TRBV7-2 with TRBJ2-2, with no clear D. CDR3 length: 14 amino acids. V was clipped by 1 base and J by 4 bases, with 7 bases between them. The V gene's germline CDR1 is SGHTA and CDR2 FQGNSA.

The chain couples TRBV6-2 or TRBV6-3 to TRBJ1-1; tentatively, D is TRBD1 (5 bases). Germline V CDR1 and CDR2: MNHEY, SVGEGT. This CDR3 comprises 16 residues. V was shortened by 0 bases and J by 4 bases, with 15 bases between the two germline ends. The chain's CDR3 is CASSYSTAPSFTEAFF. The CDR3 coding sequence is TGTGCCAGCAGTTACTCGACAGCCCCCTCTTTCACTGAAGCTTTCTTT.

At least ten counts were recorded for this clonotype. The DNA of the CDR3 is TGCGCCAGCAGCTTGGACCCCCAGGGGGGCGGCACAGATACGCAGTATTTT. Translation gives CASSLDPQGGGTDTQYF. This chain links TRBV5-1 with TRBJ2-3; D possibly corresponds to TRBD1 (7 bases). CDR1 is SGHRS, CDR2 YFSETQ, per germline. Trimming took 0 bases from V and 1 from J, leaving 15 bases between them. The CDR3 has 17 amino acids.

The rearrangement joins TRBV20-1 to TRBJ2-1; 7 positions agree with TRBD2. This CDR3 has 16 amino acids. Germline V gene data show CDR1 as DFQATT and CDR2 as SNEGSKA (reference sequence). The V gene end was trimmed by 0 bases and the J gene end by 5 bases; junction bases not matched to a gene: 10. The CDR3 is CSARDGRRGTNNEQFF. The CDR3 DNA reads as TGCAGTGCTAGAGACGGCAGGCGGGGGACGAACAATGAGCAGTTCTTC.

There are a few counts of this clonotype. The chain is built from TRBV2 and TRBJ2-7; D possibly corresponds to TRBD2 (6 bases). V lost 4 bases, J lost 4 bases, and 11 bases lay in between. This CDR3 is built from 13 residues. Germline V lookup: CDR1 SNHLY, CDR2 FYNNEI. As DNA, the CDR3 is TGTGCCAGCAGTGTGTCCGGGACTTACGAGCAGTACGTC. The encoded protein is CASSVSGTYEQYV.

This clonotype appeared many times. The chain combines TRBV5-6 with TRBJ1-2; a possible D gene is TRBD1 (5 bases). V was trimmed by 5 bases and J by 4 bases, leaving 15 bases between them. Germline loops: CDR1 SGHDT, CDR2 YYEEEE. CDR3 length equals 14 residues. Here the CDR3 reads CASRGRGVVYGYTF. The CDR3 bases are TGTGCCAGCAGAGGGAGGGGAGTTGTCTATGGCTACACCTTC. The full variable domain, completed using reference TRBV5-6 and TRBJ1-2, is DAGVTQSPTHLIKTRGQQVTLRCSPKSGHDTVSWYQQALGQGPQFIFQYYEEEERQRGNFPDRFSGHQFPNYSSELNVNALLLGDSALYLCASRGRGVVYGYTFGSGTRLTVV.

This rearrangement joins TRBV28 to TRBJ2-7; 8 positions agree with TRBD1. The CDR3 is 15 residues long. Germline V CDR1 and CDR2: MDHEN, SYDVKM. The trim removed 5 bases at V and 2 bases at J, leaving 8 bases unmatched. As DNA, the CDR3 is TGTGCCAGCAGTCGTACCCGGGACAGGACCTACGAGCAGTACGTC. Translating gives CASSRTRDRTYEQYV.

The V gene is TRBV29-1, the J gene TRBJ2-3; D not certain. There are 10 residues in the CDR3. V was shortened by 7 bases and J by 6 bases, with 8 bases between the two germline ends. CDR1 and CDR2 (germline): SQVTM, ANQGSEA. CDR3 DNA: TGCAGCGCCGGCGAGGATACGCAGTATTTT. Translated, it gives CSAGEDTQYF.

The V and J genes are TRBV7-9 and TRBJ2-3, with 8 bases that match TRBD1. Trimming removed 2 bases from V and 3 bases from J; junction bases left unmatched: 4. The CDR3 covers 15 residues. CDR1 is SEHNR, CDR2 FQNEAQ, per germline (reference sequence). In nucleotides, the CDR3 is TGTGCCAGCAGCTTAACAGGGGGAAGAACAGATACGCAGTATTTT. Amino acids: CASSLTGGRTDTQYF.

This clonotype turned up a few times. The gene calls are TRBV9 and TRBJ2-5; TRBD2 aligns across 11 bases. Germline loops: CDR1 SGDLS, CDR2 YYNGEE. This CDR3 region has 15 residues. V gave up 4 bases and J gave up 2 bases; unmatched junction bases: 4. The CDR3 DNA sequence: TGTGCCAGCAGCCTAGCGGGGGGACAACAAGAGACCCAGTACTTC. Translating it yields CASSLAGGQQETQYF.

This clonotype was seen only a few times. The rearrangement uses TRBV12-3 or TRBV12-4 and TRBJ2-5, with D possibly matching TRBD1 (5 bases). V lost 4 bases, J lost 3 bases, and 6 bases lay in between. This CDR3 contains 12 residues. The CDR3 loop is CASSSTEETQYF. The CDR3 DNA sequence: TGTGCCAGCAGTTCGACAGAAGAGACCCAGTACTTC.

The chain joins TRBV11-2 to TRBJ2-7; 10 bases agree with TRBD1. There are 20 residues in the CDR3. Germline CDR1 SGHAT, CDR2 FQNNGV. V lost 2 bases and J lost 0; bases outside the gene matches: 16. CDR3 residues: CASSLRRPGQGSRSSYEQYV. The CDR3 bases are TGTGCCAGCAGCTTACGTCGACCGGGACAGGGGTCAAGGAGCTCCTACGAGCAGTACGTC.

This clonotype was counted at least ten times. This chain uses TRBV20-1 with TRBJ1-2; no definite D call. The V end was cut by 1 base, the J end by 6 bases, with 15 bases between. CDR1 is DFQATT, CDR2 SNEGSKA, per germline (reference sequence). The CDR3 spans 14 residues. The CDR3 nucleotides are TGCAGTGCTAGAGGAAAAGGGTTTCTGGATGGCTACACCTTC. It codes for CSARGKGFLDGYTF.

The chain couples TRBV21-1 to TRBJ1-1; the table assigns TRBD1, which was not confirmed against the DNA. TRBV21-1 is a listed pseudogene. This CDR3 region has 17 residues. The CDR3 DNA reads as TGTGCCAGCAGCAATGGGTCGGGGCGCGGAGGAGGCACTGAAGCTTTCTTT. Residues: CASSNGSGRGGGTEAFF.

Only a few counts were recorded for this clonotype. The junction departs from the called germline gene at one end, perhaps through a read error. The genes are TRBV5-1 and TRBJ2-1, with TRBD1 matching over 9 bases. This CDR3 is built from 13 residues. Germline V gene lookup returns CDR1 SGHRS and CDR2 YFSETQ. The DNA of the CDR3 is TGCGCCAGCGGCTTTCCTGGACAGGGGAAACAGTTCTTC. It encodes CASGFPGQGKQFF.

This sequence joins TRBV6-2 or TRBV6-3 and TRBJ2-1, with D possibly TRBD1 on 5 matching bases. The CDR3 covers 13 residues. Trimming stripped 4 bases from V and 4 bases from J, with 8 bases between. Germline assignment: CDR1 MNHEY and CDR2 SVGEGT. This CDR3 reads CASSFDRYNEQFF. CDR3 sequence (DNA): TGTGCCAGCAGTTTCGACAGATACAATGAGCAGTTCTTC.